This T cell receptor (beta chain) was identified during a study of OX40 agonist ivuxolimab in advanced cancers. Study results and limitations: Certain nonresponders likewise exhibited a low normalized T-cell clonal expansion.

This clone appeared a single time. The antigen is undetermined. In germline, CDR1 is SGHRS, CDR2 YFSETQ. Trimming cost V 4 bases and J 3 bases; bases outside gene matches: 6. This CDR3 spans 14 amino acids. This table comes from immunoSEQ multiplex PCR, and its TCRdb copy is limited to in-frame clones, with some not included. The sample shows about 99,000 clones, roughly 90% of them seen only once. The origin of this receptor is an adult with an advanced solid tumor such as melanoma, head and neck, liver or kidney cancer. The specimen was CD4+ or CD8+ T cells sorted from blood, collected in a trial of the OX40 agonist ivuxolimab. The genes are TRBV5-1 and TRBJ2-7; 8 bases align to TRBD1. CDR3: CASSIAGGDYEQYF. Written as DNA, the CDR3 is TGCGCCAGCAGCATCGCAGGGGGCGACTACGAGCAGTACTTC.